The present TCR beta chain was sequenced within a study of shared clonotypes between healthy human individuals. Source study methods: Junction-only sequences without quality scores came from ImmunoSEQ, so filtering differed. TCRdb keeps only in-frame clones here, not all; method: immunoSEQ multiplex PCR. For V, J and clone size, that table is used; D and trimming come from the DNA. The sample has over 850,000 clones, approximately 78% seen once. Trimming took off 3 bases at V and 0 bases at J, with 5 bases between the two ends. Germline loops: CDR1 SGHNT, CDR2 YYREEE (reference sequence). The CDR3 loop spans 13 amino acids. Comment on this clone: Other DNA sequences in the sample encode the same CDR3.

The rearrangement links TRBV5-4 to TRBJ2-3; D not certain. Sequences were obtained from memory CD4+ T cells from PBMCs. Subset of the sample: CD45RA-negative fraction. The TCR comes from a man aged 18 to 35 in good health. Some clones in this sample may be carry-over from other donors' samples. CDR3 region: CASSSPSTDTQYF. DNA for the CDR3: TGTGCCAGCAGCTCCCCTAGCACAGATACGCAGTATTTT. The variable domain in full, completed from reference TRBV5-4 and TRBJ2-3, reads ETGVTQSPTHLIKTRGQQVTLRCSSQSGHNTVSWYQQALGQGPQFIFQYYREEENGRGNFPPRFSGLQFPNYSSELNVNALELDDSALYLCASSSPSTDTQYFGPGTRLTVL.